Listed here is a single T cell receptor (beta chain). Original methodology: Counts of nucleated cells, estimated from reference gene primer amplification, were obtained. Assay: immunoSEQ multiplex PCR; the TCRdb copy retains only in-frame clones and omits some. The V and J calls and clone size are taken from that table; D and trimming were inferred from the DNA. Of roughly 160,000 clones in the sample, around 82% were seen once. Enrolled through a virtual design, the participants were between about 18 and 89 years of age and came from about two dozen US areas. CDR1 and CDR2 from the germline V gene are SGHTA and FQGTGA. V shed 5 bases, J shed 6 bases, and the junction held 11 bases outside the gene matches. This CDR3 has 16 amino acids. These data belong to a study of blood T cell repertoires in COVID-19. Study summary: Acute-phase and convalescent COVID-19 samples originated in the United States, Italy and Spain.

V and J are TRBV7-3 and TRBJ2-2; the match to TRBD1 covers 8 bases. The specimen sequenced was PBMCs or T cells enriched from blood (not recorded which). This receptor was obtained from a man in his 60s who had recovered from COVID-19. The CDR3 DNA is TGTGCCAGCAGCGCCAGGACAGGGAATAGGGCCGGGGAGCTGTTTTTT. Its protein product is CASSARTGNRAGELFF.